Listed below are T cell receptor beta chains from one sample, sequenced in a study of control samples from healthy donors and cancer patients. Measured with immunoSEQ multiplex PCR; TCRdb has only the in-frame clones, and not every one. The table shows more than 85,000 clones, with around 89% occurring only once. The sequenced sample consisted of blood. These receptors all stem from a woman aged 45-59 years in good health. Both conserved end residues are part of each CDR3. D genes are given only for firm matches. Clone sizes are given selectively: once, few, many, or a class where the clone is expanded.

abundance	d_gene	v_gene	j_gene	len	CDR3aa	CDR3nt
once	TRBD1	TRBV6-6	TRBJ1-3	16	CASSPRQGAAGNTIYF	TGTGCCAGCAGTCCCCGACAGGGGGCTGCTGGAAACACCATATATTTT
.	TRBD2	TRBV24-1	TRBJ2-1	17	CATSDWTSGRSYNEQFF	TGTGCCACCAGTGATTGGACTAGCGGGAGATCCTACAATGAGCAGTTCTTC
few	.	TRBV24-1	TRBJ1-1	12	CAPGRTNTEAFF	TGTGCCCCGGGACGGACGAACACTGAAGCTTTCTTT
.	.	TRBV6-2/TRBV6-3	TRBJ2-1	15	CASSYSPGGTNEQFF	TGTGCCAGCAGTTACTCCCCGGGGGGCACCAATGAGCAGTTCTTC
.	.	TRBV5-6	TRBJ1-2	12	CASSRATQVNTF	TGTGCCAGCAGCCGTGCGACGCAGGTTAACACCTTC
.	.	TRBV3-1/TRBV3-2	TRBJ1-6	15	CASSRLLGANSPLHF	TGTGCCAGCAGCCGCCTCCTGGGAGCTAATTCACCCCTCCACTTT
.	TRBD1	TRBV4-3	TRBJ1-2	16	CASSLGERQGAYGYTF	TGCGCCAGCAGCCTGGGGGAGAGACAGGGGGCCTATGGCTACACCTTC
.	.	TRBV5-5	TRBJ2-5	16	CASRISDVYWKETQYF	TGTGCCAGCAGGATCTCCGACGTCTACTGGAAAGAGACCCAGTACTTC
.	.	TRBV30	TRBJ2-3	15	CAWSYDQSFRDTQYF	TGTGCCTGGAGTTATGACCAATCCTTTCGAGATACGCAGTATTTT
.	.	TRBV6-5	TRBJ1-1	13	CASKSQGSTEAFF	TGTGCCAGCAAGTCTCAGGGTAGCACTGAAGCTTTCTTT
.	.	TRBV19	TRBJ1-4	16	CASEPGRLSPNEKLFF	TGTGCCAGTGAACCGGGACGATTGAGCCCAAATGAAAAACTGTTTTTT
.	.	TRBV6-5	TRBJ2-2	13	CASKAGLTGELFF	TGTGCCAGCAAAGCGGGCCTTACCGGGGAGCTGTTTTTT
.	.	TRBV25-1	TRBJ2-3	16	CASSERLGLLTDTQYF	TGTGCCAGCAGTGAACGTTTGGGACTCCTCACAGATACGCAGTATTTT
.	TRBD1	TRBV18	TRBJ1-1	18	CASSPPRRQGGMNTEAFF	TGTGCCAGCTCACCACCGAGGAGACAGGGGGGCATGAACACTGAAGCTTTCTTT
.	TRBD2	TRBV7-7	TRBJ2-5	17	CASSSTSGGPYQETQYF	TGTGCCAGCAGCTCGACTAGCGGGGGCCCCTACCAAGAGACCCAGTACTTC
once	TRBD1	TRBV2	TRBJ2-3	15	CASRGQGLGTDTQYF	TGTGCCAGCAGAGGACAGGGGTTAGGCACAGATACGCAGTATTTT
.	.	TRBV6-5	TRBJ2-5	12	CASSHLGETQYF	TGTGCCAGCAGCCACCTCGGGGAGACCCAGTACTTC
.	.	TRBV29-1	TRBJ2-1	13	CSVVGQGANEQFF	TGCAGCGTTGTTGGCCAGGGTGCCAATGAGCAGTTCTTC
.	.	TRBV27	TRBJ1-5	16	CASGTIREGIIQPQHF	TGTGCCAGTGGAACCATCCGGGAAGGTATAATTCAGCCCCAGCATTTT
few	.	TRBV5-1	TRBJ2-3	13	CASKVKSTDTQYF	TGCGCCAGCAAAGTGAAAAGCACAGATACGCAGTATTTT
.	TRBD1	TRBV6-5	TRBJ1-2	14	CASSLTGALNGYTF	TGTGCCAGCAGCCTGACAGGGGCGCTGAATGGCTACACCTTC
few	.	TRBV6-2/TRBV6-3	TRBJ2-2	13	CASSSRDIGELFF	TGTGCCAGCAGCTCCAGGGACATCGGGGAGCTGTTTTTT
.	TRBD2	TRBV7-2	TRBJ2-5	17	CASSLEGRLAGQETQYF	TGTGCCAGCAGCTTAGAAGGGAGACTAGCGGGGCAAGAGACCCAGTACTTC
once	TRBD2	TRBV7-9	TRBJ2-5	14	CASSLGPGGKTQYF	TGTGCCAGCAGCTTAGGTCCCGGGGGGAAGACCCAGTACTTC
.	TRBD1	TRBV19	TRBJ1-2	15	CASSILGQGAVGYTF	TGTGCCAGTAGTATTCTGGGACAGGGGGCGGTTGGCTACACCTTC
.	TRBD2	TRBV3-1/TRBV3-2	TRBJ2-1	15	CASSQVLAGDNEQFF	TGTGCCAGCAGCCAAGTACTAGCGGGAGACAATGAGCAGTTCTTC
.	.	TRBV5-6	TRBJ2-1	17	CASSSKSPLTFYNEQFF	TGTGCCAGCAGCTCGAAATCACCCCTCACCTTTTACAATGAGCAGTTCTTC
.	.	TRBV5-1	TRBJ2-1	12	CASSLGLNEQFF	TGCGCCAGCAGCTTGGGGCTAAACGAGCAGTTCTTC
.	TRBD2	TRBV27	TRBJ2-1	14	CASAREASYNEQFF	TGTGCCAGCGCTCGGGAGGCCTCCTACAATGAGCAGTTCTTC
.	.	TRBV28	TRBJ2-5	14	CASRTPGMRETQYF	TGTGCCAGCAGAACCCCCGGTATGCGGGAGACCCAGTACTTC
.	TRBD2	TRBV6-2/TRBV6-3	TRBJ2-1	16	CASSPFVGEGPHEQFF	TGTGCCAGCAGCCCATTTGTGGGGGAGGGCCCCCATGAGCAGTTCTTC
.	TRBD2	TRBV5-1	TRBJ2-7	15	CASSFVPSGTYEQYF	TGCGCCAGCAGCTTCGTACCTAGCGGGACCTACGAGCAGTACTTC
.	.	TRBV5-4	TRBJ1-1	14	CASSLDTDARQAFF	TGTGCCAGCAGCTTGGACACCGACGCGCGCCAAGCTTTCTTT
.	.	TRBV7-8	TRBJ2-2	13	CASSHFSTGELFF	TGTGCCAGCAGCCACTTTAGTACCGGGGAGCTGTTTTTT
.	.	TRBV7-2	TRBJ1-1	13	CASSLQLDTEAFF	TGTGCCAGCAGCTTACAGTTGGACACTGAAGCTTTCTTT
.	.	TRBV19	TRBJ2-2	16	CASRETAQKTTGELFF	TGTGCCAGTAGGGAGACAGCCCAGAAAACGACCGGGGAGCTGTTTTTT
.	.	TRBV5-6	TRBJ1-5	13	CASSLRGNQPQHF	TGTGCCAGCAGCTTGAGGGGGAATCAGCCCCAGCATTTT
.	TRBD2	TRBV30	TRBJ2-7	14	CATSPGLSTYEQYF	TGTGCCACCTCCCCGGGACTAAGTACCTACGAGCAGTACTTC
once	TRBD2	TRBV7-6	TRBJ2-1	16	CASSPAPSGSIDEQFF	TGTGCCAGCAGCCCAGCCCCTAGCGGGAGTATAGATGAGCAGTTCTTC
.	TRBD2	TRBV4-3	TRBJ2-1	17	CASSQESLAGRYNEQFF	TGCGCCAGCAGCCAAGAATCGCTAGCGGGACGATACAATGAGCAGTTCTTC
.	.	TRBV14	TRBJ1-6	14	CASSQWEGVSPLHF	TGTGCCAGCAGCCAATGGGAGGGGGTTTCACCCCTCCACTTT
.	.	TRBV12-5	TRBJ2-7	15	CASGLVQGRGGEQYF	TGTGCTAGTGGTTTGGTACAGGGCAGGGGGGGCGAGCAGTACTTC
.	.	TRBV3-1/TRBV3-2	TRBJ1-2	15	CASSQVSQNTYGYTF	TGTGCCAGCAGCCAAGTCAGCCAGAATACCTATGGCTACACCTTC
.	.	TRBV5-1	TRBJ2-5	14	CASISSPSQETQYF	TGCGCCAGCATCTCGTCCCCCAGCCAAGAGACCCAGTACTTC
.	.	TRBV30	TRBJ2-5	13	CAWSGLSQETQYF	TGTGCCTGGAGCGGACTATCACAAGAGACCCAGTACTTC
.	TRBD1	TRBV7-3	TRBJ2-3	14	CASSPTGGTDTQYF	TGTGCCAGCAGCCCGACAGGGGGCACAGATACGCAGTATTTT